This TCR beta chain stems from a study of B cell selection in AIRE deficiency. Overall study findings and caveats: Shared Treg sequences had shorter CDR3s, biased toward rearrangements with few non-templated insertions. Around a third of healthy-donor shared Treg TCRbeta sequences appeared in patient Tconv cells. Of several thousand shared Treg TCRbeta sequences, under 40% were healthy-donor-only and about 9.1% patient-only.

About this clone: The antigen remains unidentified.

Sequencing used immunoSEQ multiplex PCR; TCRdb keeps in-frame clones, though not all of them. The table records over 20,000 clones, 92% of them present only once. Regulatory T cells were sorted as CD4+CD25hiCD127low/negative. Controls came from healthy donors unrelated to patients. The J segment lost 3 bases and the V segment lost 7 bases, leaving 20 bases of the junction unmatched. The CDR3 spans 19 residues. This rearrangement joins TRBV6-7 to TRBJ2-7; 11 bases align to TRBD1. TRBV6-7 is designated an ORF whose function remains uncertain. The sequence derives from a human donor in good health. The sequenced material came from CD4+CD25+ Tregs sorted from PBMCs. The CDR3 is CASKNSGQGARRTVYEQYF. CDR3 sequence (DNA): TGTGCCAGCAAGAACTCCGGACAGGGGGCTAGGCGGACGGTCTACGAGCAGTACTTC.